A single sample gave rise to the 26 T cell receptor beta chains below, sequenced in a study of shared clonotypes between healthy human individuals (TCRdb year 2020). Preparation of the library involved the immunoSEQ multiplex PCR assay. In TCRdb, the immuneACCESS table is reduced to in-frame sequences with V and J assigned. These tables do not hold every clone; where another copy was compared, an unresolved V gene accounts for under half, and the others remain unexplained. For this sample the table gives around 2.5 million clones, of which roughly 93% were detected only once. The ten largest clones add up to around 0.37% of the sample. The sequenced material came from naive CD4+ T cells from PBMCs. The sample's cell subset or site label, in plain terms: CD45RA+ positively selected. Receptors were obtained from a man aged 18 to 30 in good health. Some clones in this sample may be carry-over from other donors' samples.

The gene calls are TRBV28 and TRBJ2-1; 10 bases agree with TRBD2. Germline V lookup: CDR1 MDHEN, CDR2 SYDVKM. This CDR3 comprises 15 residues. V shed 5 bases, J shed 4 bases, and the junction held 5 bases outside the gene matches. CDR3: CASSTGLAVYNEQFF. DNA of the CDR3: TGTGCCAGCAGTACCGGACTAGCGGTATACAATGAGCAGTTCTTC.

The gene calls are TRBV7-2 and TRBJ2-2, with D perhaps given as TRBD1 or TRBD2 (5 bases each). Germline V gene sequence: CDR1 SGHTA, CDR2 FQGNSA. The CDR3 sequence is 14 residues long. V shed 2 bases and J shed 9 bases, with 13 bases lying between them. The CDR3 loop reads CASSLSRGGRELFF. For the CDR3, the DNA is TGTGCCAGCAGCTTATCCCGTGGGGGTAGGGAGCTGTTTTTT.

The CDR3 loop is CASSISQLNTEAFF. CDR3 sequence (DNA): TGTGCCAGCAGTATCAGTCAACTGAACACTGAAGCTTTCTTT. The V call is TRBV2, the J call TRBJ1-1; D is unclear. V was clipped by 5 bases and J by 0 bases, with 10 bases between them. CDR1 is SNHLY and CDR2 is FYNNEI in the germline V gene. This CDR3 is 14 amino acids long.

The chain uses TRBV9 and TRBJ2-7; no reliable D call. Germline V gene sequence: CDR1 SGDLS, CDR2 YYNGEE. This CDR3 comprises 9 residues. Trimming cost V 10 bases and J 2 bases, with 4 bases left between them. CDR3 nucleotides: TGTGCCCCCCCCTACGAGCAGTACTTC. Translated, it gives CAPPYEQYF.

The chain uses TRBV18 and TRBJ1-4; no clear D. Trimming removed 6 bases from V and 5 bases from J, with 13 bases in between. There are 14 residues in the CDR3. The germline gives CDR1 KGHSH, CDR2 LQKENI. The CDR3 spells CASSPVWRNEKLFF. The CDR3 nucleotides are TGTGCCAGCTCCCCCGTGTGGAGAAATGAAAAACTGTTTTTT.

The chain employs TRBV28 and TRBJ2-3; the D gene is possibly TRBD2 (5 bases). Germline values: CDR1 MDHEN, CDR2 SYDVKM. Trimming cost V 6 bases and J 0 bases, with 10 bases left between them. CDR3 length: 14 amino acids. This CDR3 is CASRRSGSTDTQYF. CDR3 coding DNA: TGTGCCAGCAGACGGAGCGGCAGCACAGATACGCAGTATTTT.

The genes are TRBV2 and TRBJ1-2; TRBD1 might be the D (5 bases). The V and J ends lost 2 bases and 4 bases respectively, with 11 bases between them. Germline V gene lookup returns CDR1 SNHLY and CDR2 FYNNEI. The length of the CDR3 is 14 residues. The chain's CDR3 is CASSEQGFGYGYTF. The CDR3 DNA follows: TGTGCCAGCAGTGAACAGGGTTTTGGCTATGGCTACACCTTC.

CDR3 sequence (DNA): TGTGCCATCAGTGAGGACTCTTCGGGGCATGAAAAACTGTTTTTT. It is translated as CAISEDSSGHEKLFF. The chain is built from TRBV10-3 and TRBJ1-4; TRBD1 might be the D (5 bases). Germline lookup yields CDR1 ENHRY and CDR2 SYGVKD. V lost 2 bases and J lost 6, with 13 bases in between. The CDR3 covers 15 residues.

The V gene is TRBV4-2, the J gene TRBJ2-2; 10 bases align to TRBD2. The CDR3 has 17 residues. V gave up 2 bases and J gave up 7 bases; unmatched junction bases: 10. Looked up from germline, CDR1 is LGHNA and CDR2 is YNFKEQ. The CDR3 DNA reads TGTGCCAGCAGCCAAATTGGGCTAGCGGGAGTGGACGGGGAGCTGTTTTTT. It specifies CASSQIGLAGVDGELFF.

This chain connects TRBV27 to TRBJ1-5; unclear D gene. Germline CDR1 reads MNHEY; CDR2 reads SMNVEV (reference sequence). V shed 3 bases and J shed 5 bases, with 11 bases lying between them. The CDR3 is made up of 14 amino acids. The CDR3: CASSFSGVDQPQHF. CDR3 bases: TGTGCCAGCAGTTTTAGTGGGGTGGATCAGCCCCAGCATTTT.

This clone was seen a few times. The V gene is TRBV2, the J gene TRBJ1-1; 7 bases are a match to TRBD1. The germline CDR1 and CDR2 sequences are SNHLY and FYNNEI. V was pared by 7 bases and J by 2 bases, with 13 bases of the junction left unmatched. CDR3 size: 16 residues. The CDR3 DNA follows: TGTGCCAGCAACCGCCTTGGGGGGACAGCAAACACTGAAGCTTTCTTT. Translation: CASNRLGGTANTEAFF. Variable domain in full (rest from reference TRBV2 and TRBJ1-1): EPEVTQTPSHQVTQMGQEVILRCVPISNHLYFYWYRQILGQKVEFLVSFYNNEISEKSEIFDDQFSVERPDGSNFTLKIRSTKLEDSAMYFCASNRLGGTANTEAFFGQGTRLTVV.

The chain uses TRBV28 and TRBJ1-2; 8 bases map to TRBD1. Germline CDR1 is MDHEN and CDR2 is SYDVKM. The CDR3 sequence is 16 residues long. The ends lost 4 bases at V and 1 base at J; junction bases unmatched: 8. The CDR3 protein is CASSSTGQGLNYGYTF. The CDR3 nucleotides read TGTGCCAGCAGTTCCACCGGACAGGGACTTAACTATGGCTACACCTTC.

The chain recombines TRBV7-2 with TRBJ1-2; D is perhaps TRBD1 (5 bases). The ends were cut back, 1 base at V and 0 bases at J, with 9 bases in the middle. Looked up from germline, CDR1 is SGHTA and CDR2 is FQGNSA. The CDR3 totals 15 residues. Here the CDR3 DNA reads TGTGCCAGCAGCTTAGACAGGAACCCTAACTATGGCTACACCTTC. Translating gives CASSLDRNPNYGYTF.

Points on this clone: The junction and the germline gene differ at one end; a read error may be behind it. The same CDR3 arises from other DNA sequences in this sample as well. The gene calls are TRBV7-9 and TRBJ2-5; the match to TRBD2 covers 10 bases. Germline CDR1 is SEHNR and CDR2 is FQNEAQ (reference sequence). The CDR3 runs 13 residues. CDR3 DNA sequence: TGTGCCAGCAGCCTAGCGGGAGTGGAGACCCAGTACTTC. Protein sequence: CASSLAGVETQYF.

The chain links TRBV27 to TRBJ2-2; D uncertain. The CDR3 is 17 residues long. Germline CDR1 is MNHEY and CDR2 is SMNVEV (reference sequence). V was trimmed by 6 bases and J by 3 bases, leaving 20 bases between them. In DNA, the CDR3 is TGTGCCAGCAGAGCCAGAAACTCGTGGGGATACACCGGGGAGCTGTTTTTT. Protein: CASRARNSWGYTGELFF.

As concerns this clone: The sample contains more than one DNA sequence encoding this CDR3. The chain employs TRBV5-1 and TRBJ2-3; D perhaps matches TRBD2 (5 bases). The CDR3 sequence is 15 residues long. Trimming took off 1 base at V and 3 bases at J, with 12 bases between the two ends. In germline, CDR1 is SGHRS, CDR2 YFSETQ. Here the CDR3 DNA reads TGCGCCAGCAGCTTGAATGGGAGAGGGACAGATACGCAGTATTTT. This sequence encodes CASSLNGRGTDTQYF.

Points on this clone: Other DNA sequences in this sample translate to the same CDR3. This chain joins TRBV4-3 and TRBJ2-7, with TRBD2 matching 13 bases. The CDR3 extends over 15 amino acids. CDR1 is LGHNA and CDR2 is YSLEER in the germline V gene. V lost 5 bases to trimming and J lost 7 bases; unmatched junction nucleotides: 8. The CDR3 is CASSFGLAGVYEQYF. CDR3 DNA: TGCGCCAGCAGCTTCGGACTAGCGGGAGTGTATGAGCAGTACTTC.

CDR3 protein: CASSLTQVSGNTIYF. Written as DNA, the CDR3 is TGTGCCAGCAGTTTGACCCAGGTTTCTGGAAACACCATATATTTT. This chain joins TRBV28 and TRBJ1-3; the D is unclear. Germline CDR1 is MDHEN and CDR2 is SYDVKM. The V gene lost 3 bases and the J gene lost 1 base, with 10 bases spanning the gap. CDR3 length: 15 residues.

The chain employs TRBV5-5 and TRBJ2-5; D is uncertain. CDR1 and CDR2 from the germline V gene are SGHKS and YYEKEE (reference sequence). The CDR3 extends over 12 amino acids. Trimming removed 1 base at V and 4 bases at J, with 5 bases between. The CDR3 loop reads CASSLTAETQYF. DNA of the CDR3: TGTGCCAGCAGCTTGACTGCAGAGACCCAGTACTTC.

The chain uses TRBV28 and TRBJ2-7; D call uncertain. V was clipped by 6 bases and J by 6 bases, with 15 bases between them. Germline CDR1 and CDR2: MDHEN and SYDVKM. The CDR3 is 13 amino acids. In DNA form, the CDR3 reads TGTGCCAGCAGCCCCCCCAGCACCTCCGAGCAGTACTTC. Residues: CASSPPSTSEQYF.

The V gene is TRBV29-1, the J gene TRBJ1-2; the D is unclear. The germline gives CDR1 SQVTM, CDR2 ANQGSEA. This CDR3 is built from 14 residues. V dropped 0 bases and J dropped 0 bases, with 8 bases sitting between them. CDR3 in DNA: TGCAGCGTTGAAGATAGGCAGGCTAACTATGGCTACACCTTC. Translation: CSVEDRQANYGYTF.

This clone was found once. V usage is TRBV6-5 and J usage is TRBJ2-1; the match to TRBD2 covers 9 bases. The V gene end was trimmed by 4 bases and the J gene end by 2 bases; junction bases not matched to a gene: 3. The CDR3 loop spans 15 amino acids. The germline V gene has CDR1 MNHEY and CDR2 SVGAGI. The DNA for the CDR3 is TGTGCCAGCAGTTTCGGCGGGAGGGCCTACAATGAGCAGTTCTTC. Protein sequence: CASSFGGRAYNEQFF.

The chain recombines TRBV6-1 with TRBJ2-7; 7 bases match TRBD1. Germline CDR1 MNHNS, CDR2 SASEGT. With 7 bases clipped from V and 4 bases from J, the junction kept 7 bases outside the gene matches. The CDR3 totals 13 residues. CDR3 sequence reads: CASNVEGQYEQYF. In DNA, the CDR3 is TGTGCCAGCAATGTTGAGGGACAGTACGAGCAGTACTTC.

The V gene is TRBV7-9, the J gene TRBJ2-7, with 7 bases identical to TRBD1. With V trimmed by 0 bases and J by 6 bases, 5 bases remained unmatched. Looked up from germline, CDR1 is SEHNR and CDR2 is FQNEAQ (reference sequence). The CDR3 spans 14 residues. CDR3 loop: CASSLAGGAGEQYF. The CDR3 nucleotides read TGTGCCAGCAGCTTAGCAGGGGGCGCGGGCGAGCAGTACTTC. The full variable domain, its missing parts supplied by reference TRBV7-9 and TRBJ2-7, is DTGVSQNPRHKITKRGQNVTFRCDPISEHNRLYWYRQTLGQGPEFLTYFQNEAQLEKSRLLSDRFSAERPKGSFSTLEIQRTEQGDSAMYLCASSLAGGAGEQYFGPGTRLTVT.

The sample holds one count of this clone. The chain uses TRBV18 and TRBJ2-5; D not resolved. The J call may be incorrect, as the DNA end agrees better with TRBJ2-7. Per germline, CDR1 KGHSH and CDR2 LQKENI. The CDR3 length is 14 residues. DNA for the CDR3: TGTGCCAGCTCACGGGGTGGCCTGGTTTACGAGCAGTACTTC. Its protein product is CASSRGGLVYEQYF.

The V call is TRBV7-2, the J call TRBJ2-5; D is unresolved. Germline V lookup: CDR1 SGHTA, CDR2 FQGNSA. This CDR3 has 14 residues. V gave up 5 bases and J gave up 1 base, with 11 bases separating them. The chain's CDR3 is CASSRRLFQETQYF. CDR3 coding DNA: TGTGCCAGCAGCCGCCGACTCTTCCAAGAGACCCAGTACTTC.